These 21 T cell receptor beta chains were sequenced from one sample in a study of CD8 T cells in Susac syndrome. The RNA input was about 0.5 to 1 ug, and it was reverse transcribed with random hexamers. TCRdb reanalysed the immunoSEQ multiplex PCR reads using MiXCR and keeps one entry per CDR3 protein. The table shows about 130,000 distinct CDR3 sequences, with around 94% occurring only once. What was sequenced was CD4+ T cells from PBMCs. Receptors originate from a human donor in good health.

The chain is built from TRBV7-9 and TRBJ1-2, with D unresolved. Per germline, CDR1 SEHNR and CDR2 FQNEAQ (reference sequence). V was trimmed by 3 bases and J by 4 bases, leaving 15 bases between them. CDR3 size: 15 residues. The DNA of the CDR3 is TGTGCCAGCAGCTTTGAGGTTCTGGGGATCTATGGCTACACCTTC. Translation gives CASSFEVLGIYGYTF.

The gene calls are TRBV7-9 and TRBJ2-7; 7 bases match TRBD1. Germline-derived CDR1 and CDR2 are SEHNR and FQNEAQ (reference sequence). The CDR3 is 14 amino acids. V lost 5 bases, J lost 6 bases, and 10 bases stayed unmatched. CDR3 sequence: CASSRDRVFPEQYF. The CDR3 DNA reads as TGTGCCAGCAGCAGAGACAGGGTTTTCCCCGAGCAGTACTTC.

The chain employs TRBV29-1 and TRBJ1-2, with TRBD1 identical over 10 bases. The J segment lost 6 bases and the V segment lost 6 bases, leaving 4 bases of the junction unmatched. Germline V gene sequence: CDR1 SQVTM, CDR2 ANQGSEA. The CDR3 sequence is 12 residues long. The CDR3 coding sequence is TGCAGCGTCACGGGACAGGGGAATGGCTACACCTTC. It encodes CSVTGQGNGYTF.

V and J are TRBV2 and TRBJ2-3; D is possibly TRBD2 (6 bases). The germline CDR1 and CDR2 sequences are SNHLY and FYNNEI. The germline V and J ends were trimmed by 7 bases and 2 bases, with 13 bases remaining between them. The CDR3 is 14 residues long. In DNA form, the CDR3 reads TGTGCCAGCAATGGGGGAGGATCCACAGATACGCAGTATTTT. This sequence encodes CASNGGGSTDTQYF.

The chain links TRBV5-8 to TRBJ1-5; 7 nucleotides agree with TRBD1. The V gene end was trimmed by 3 bases and the J gene end by 0 bases; junction bases not matched to a gene: 3. CDR3 size: 15 residues. Germline CDR1 and CDR2: SGHTS and YDEGEE. This CDR3 reads CASSWTGHSNQPQHF. CDR3 sequence (DNA): TGTGCCAGCAGCTGGACAGGCCATAGCAATCAGCCCCAGCATTTT.

The J gene is TRBJ2-5, the V gene TRBV7-9, with no clear D. The CDR3 spans 13 residues. Trimming cost V 5 bases and J 5 bases, with 12 bases left between them. Germline V gene sequence: CDR1 SEHNR, CDR2 FQNEAQ (reference sequence). This CDR3 is CASSAITGETQYF. CDR3 in DNA: TGTGCCAGCAGCGCCATTACCGGGGAGACCCAGTACTTC.

The rearrangement joins TRBV24-1 to TRBJ2-5, with unresolved D. Germline V gene data show CDR1 as KGHDR and CDR2 as SFDVKD. This CDR3 comprises 13 residues. V was trimmed by 3 bases and J by 0 bases, leaving 4 bases between them. The CDR3: CATSDAHQETQYF. CDR3 bases: TGTGCCACCAGTGATGCCCACCAAGAGACCCAGTACTTC.

This clonotype was seen just once. J is TRBJ2-7 and V is TRBV6-2 or TRBV6-3; the D call may be TRBD1 or TRBD2 (7 bases each). V was shortened by 2 bases and J by 5 bases, with 16 bases between the two germline ends. The CDR3 is 15 residues long. Germline V gives CDR1 MNHEY, CDR2 SVGEGT. The CDR3, as DNA: TGTGCCAGCAGTTACAACCCACAGGGGAGGGACGAGCAGTACTTC. As protein: CASSYNPQGRDEQYF.

The gene calls are TRBV5-1 and TRBJ1-4, with TRBD1 matching 12 bases. The germline V gene has CDR1 SGHRS and CDR2 YFSETQ. The CDR3 runs 16 residues. The ends lost 4 bases at V and 3 bases at J; junction bases unmatched: 4. The CDR3 region is CASSLGQGASNEKLFF. CDR3 nucleotide sequence: TGCGCCAGCAGCCTGGGACAGGGGGCTTCTAATGAAAAACTGTTTTTT.

The chain recombines TRBV7-2 with TRBJ1-2; 9 bases agree with TRBD1. J was trimmed by 8 bases and V by 5 bases; bases with no gene match: 6. The CDR3 is 13 amino acids. The V gene's germline CDR1 is SGHTA and CDR2 FQGNSA. CDR3 DNA: TGTGCCAGCAGCGCCGGGACAGGGAGGGGCTACACCTTC. Encoded protein: CASSAGTGRGYTF.

The chain combines TRBV20-1 with TRBJ2-7; 10 bases are shared with TRBD2. Germline-derived CDR1 and CDR2 are DFQATT and SNEGSKA (reference sequence). The CDR3 has 14 residues. The V gene end was trimmed by 3 bases and the J gene end by 3 bases; junction bases not matched to a gene: 5. CDR3 residues: CSARSGTSDYEQYF. The CDR3 nucleotides read TGCAGTGCTAGGTCCGGGACTAGCGACTACGAGCAGTACTTC.

The CDR3 reads CASSMGQSVYGYTF. Written as DNA, the CDR3 is TGTGCCAGCAGCATGGGACAGAGCGTCTATGGCTACACCTTC. The chain has TRBV5-4 and TRBJ1-2; 7 bases agree with TRBD1. Germline lookup yields CDR1 SGHNT and CDR2 YYREEE (reference sequence). The CDR3 extends over 14 amino acids. Trimming removed 4 bases from V and 4 bases from J; junction bases left unmatched: 7.

This chain uses TRBV18 with TRBJ2-3, with TRBD2 matching 9 bases. CDR3 length equals 15 residues. The V segment lost 4 bases and the J segment 1 base; nucleotides outside the gene matches: 3. CDR1 is KGHSH and CDR2 is LQKENI in the germline V gene. CDR3 nucleotide sequence: TGTGCCAGCTCACGGAAGCGGGAGGGCACAGATACGCAGTATTTT. As protein: CASSRKREGTDTQYF.

The chain links TRBV9 to TRBJ1-3; 7 nucleotides align to TRBD1. Germline V CDR1 and CDR2: SGDLS, YYNGEE. The CDR3 runs 15 residues. J was trimmed by 4 bases and V by 4 bases; bases with no gene match: 8. The CDR3 region is CASSPRTGAGNTIYF. CDR3 in DNA: TGTGCCAGCAGCCCCCGAACAGGGGCAGGAAACACCATATATTTT.

CDR3 sequence reads: CSVEGSREVYNEQFF. In DNA, the CDR3 is TGCAGCGTTGAGGGTTCCCGGGAGGTATACAATGAGCAGTTCTTC. The chain combines TRBV29-1 with TRBJ2-1, with 7 nucleotides matching TRBD2. The CDR3 contains 15 residues. Germline CDR1 and CDR2: SQVTM and ANQGSEA. The V segment lost 3 bases and the J segment 4 bases; nucleotides outside the gene matches: 9.

The chain joins TRBV19 to TRBJ1-5; D is uncertain. Trimming removed 8 bases at V and 2 bases at J, with 13 bases between. CDR3 length equals 14 residues. The germline gives CDR1 LNHDA, CDR2 SQIVND (reference sequence). CDR3 sequence reads: CASSDQRGNQPQHF. DNA for the CDR3: TGTGCCAGTTCGGACCAAAGGGGCAATCAGCCCCAGCATTTT.

The chain employs TRBV5-1 and TRBJ2-4, with 8 bases lining up with TRBD2. V shed 4 bases and J 0 bases; nucleotides not matched to a gene: 6. This CDR3 comprises 16 residues. Germline V CDR1 and CDR2: SGHRS, YFSETQ. The chain's CDR3 is CASSSGTRVAKNIQYF. In DNA, the CDR3 is TGCGCCAGCAGCAGCGGGACTAGAGTAGCCAAAAACATTCAGTACTTC.

V gene TRBV19 combines with J gene TRBJ2-1; D may be TRBD1 or TRBD2 (5 bases each). From germline, CDR1 is LNHDA and CDR2 SQIVND (reference sequence). The length of the CDR3 is 12 residues. Between the trimmed V and J ends, which lost 4 bases and 8 bases, there was a span of 9 bases. Here the CDR3 reads CASSRGYDEQFF. The CDR3, as DNA: TGTGCCAGTAGTAGGGGGTACGATGAGCAGTTCTTC.

This chain links TRBV7-2 with TRBJ1-6; D remains ambiguous. This CDR3 comprises 17 residues. V dropped 1 base and J dropped 10 bases, with 20 bases sitting between them. Germline V gene sequence: CDR1 SGHTA, CDR2 FQGNSA. CDR3 loop: CASSLDGGQPKTSPLHF. CDR3 coding DNA: TGTGCCAGCAGCTTAGATGGCGGGCAACCTAAGACCTCACCCCTCCACTTT.

The chain uses TRBV30 and TRBJ1-5; a weak D match, TRBD1 (6 bases). The germline V gene has CDR1 GTSNPN and CDR2 SVGIG (reference sequence). The CDR3 spans 15 residues. Trimming removed 1 base from V and 3 bases from J, with 13 bases in between. CDR3 coding DNA: TGTGCCTGGAGTGGGGGGCAGGCCTTCAATCAGCCCCAGCATTTT. It codes for CAWSGGQAFNQPQHF. The entire variable domain, with the rest obtained from reference TRBV30 and TRBJ1-5, is as follows: SQTIHQWPATLVQPVGSPLSLECTVEGTSNPNLYWYRQAAGRGLQLLFYSVGIGQISSEVPQNLSASRPQDRQFILSSKKLLLSDSGFYLCAWSGGQAFNQPQHFGDGTRLSIL.

The V call is TRBV29-1, the J call TRBJ2-1; 7 bases are a match to TRBD1. Germline CDR1 reads SQVTM; CDR2 reads ANQGSEA. The CDR3 consists of 11 residues. Trimming took 4 bases from V and 8 from J; bases not matched to a gene: 2. The CDR3 spells CSVATGDEQFF. The CDR3 nucleotides read TGCAGCGTTGCCACAGGGGATGAGCAGTTCTTC.